This T cell receptor beta chain is drawn from a study of T cell repertoires in ileal Crohn's disease. Study details: Around 37% were active smokers at surgery; median disease duration was around 8 years. TCRB immunosequencing input was five hundred nanograms of biopsy DNA per sample. Overall study results and limits: All patients with clonality above 26.8% had endoscopic recurrence. High-frequency clones were more common in sorted CD8 than CD4 cells.

CDR3 length: 12 residues. Per germline, CDR1 SEHNR and CDR2 FQNEAQ (reference sequence). V was trimmed by 3 bases and J by 7 bases, leaving 7 bases between them. Produced via immunoSEQ multiplex PCR; TCRdb's table is partial and in-frame only. Of 8,000 or so clones listed, 65% to 90% are singletons. Time point given: inflamed ileum from the surgical specimen. On this clone: Its antigen is as yet unknown.

The chain links TRBV7-9 to TRBJ2-1, with D perhaps TRBD2 (5 bases). Sequencing input: ileal tissue. The TCR sequence derives from an adult with Crohn's disease. CDR3 sequence: CASSFGVNEQFF. In nucleotides, the CDR3 is TGTGCCAGCAGCTTCGGGGTGAATGAGCAGTTCTTC.